Listed here are 25 T cell receptor beta chains from one sample, sequenced in a study of technical replicates of blood from a few donors. Measured with immunoSEQ multiplex PCR; TCRdb has only the in-frame clones, and not every one. The data contain roughly 70,000 clones, around 96% of them singletons. Sample: T cells isolated from PBMCs. The receptors were gathered from a human donor in good health.

V is TRBV6-4 and J is TRBJ1-2; perhaps TRBD1 as D (5 bases). Trimming took off 0 bases at V and 5 bases at J, with 10 bases between the two ends. This CDR3 is built from 14 residues. Germline CDR1 is MRHNA and CDR2 is SNTAGT. This CDR3 is CASSDSGAPYGYTF. CDR3 nucleotide sequence: TGTGCCAGCAGTGACTCTGGGGCCCCATATGGCTACACCTTC.

The chain combines TRBV10-3 with TRBJ2-7; perhaps TRBD1 as D (5 bases). This CDR3 region has 16 residues. Germline-derived CDR1 and CDR2 are ENHRY and SYGVKD. The V end was cut by 5 bases, the J end by 1 base, with 18 bases between. CDR3 sequence (DNA): TGTGCCATCAGTATATCGCGCGGTACAGGATCCTACGAGCAGTACTTC. Its translation is CAISISRGTGSYEQYF.

This sequence joins TRBV4-1 and TRBJ1-1, with D possibly matching TRBD1 (5 bases). The CDR3 is 14 amino acids. Germline CDR1 is MGHRA and CDR2 is YSYEKL. Trimming took 4 bases from V and 8 from J, leaving 17 bases between them. The CDR3 here is CASSLLAGADEAFF. The CDR3 region has the DNA TGCGCCAGCAGCCTACTAGCCGGGGCGGACGAAGCTTTCTTT.

This clone was seen only once. The chain has TRBV19 and TRBJ2-1, with 7 bases that match TRBD1. With 3 bases clipped from V and 7 bases from J, the junction kept 6 bases outside the gene matches. The CDR3 runs 14 residues. Germline V CDR1 and CDR2: LNHDA, SQIVND (reference sequence). The CDR3 region is CASSIVTGSNEQFF. In nucleotides, the CDR3 is TGTGCCAGTAGTATTGTGACAGGGTCTAATGAGCAGTTCTTC.

The rearrangement uses TRBV10-3 and TRBJ1-1; tentatively, D is TRBD1 (5 bases). This CDR3 contains 14 residues. V was pared by 3 bases and J by 4 bases, with 12 bases between. In germline, CDR1 is ENHRY, CDR2 SYGVKD. In DNA, the CDR3 is TGTGCCATCAGTGAAAAGGGGCCGGTCACTGAAGCTTTCTTT. Translated: CAISEKGPVTEAFF.

This chain joins TRBV5-1 and TRBJ2-7; D is uncertain. The V end was cut by 1 base, the J end by 3 bases, with 11 bases between. Germline CDR1 and CDR2: SGHRS and YFSETQ. This CDR3 contains 14 residues. Written as DNA, the CDR3 is TGCGCCAGCAGCTTGAATGGGCCACTCTACGAGCAGTACTTC. Its translation is CASSLNGPLYEQYF.

J is TRBJ1-5 and V is TRBV18, with D possibly TRBD1 on 6 matching bases. CDR1 is KGHSH and CDR2 is LQKENI in the germline V gene. The CDR3 is made up of 16 amino acids. With 2 bases removed from V and 1 base from J, the gap between germline ends came to 12 bases. For the CDR3, the DNA is TGTGCCAGCTCACCAGTGGCAGGGACAAGCAATCAGCCCCAGCATTTT. Its protein is CASSPVAGTSNQPQHF.

The gene calls are TRBV7-6 and TRBJ1-1; weak D call: TRBD1 (5 bases). The germline V gene has CDR1 SGHVS and CDR2 FNYEAQ. The V gene lost 2 bases and the J gene lost 2 bases, with 9 bases spanning the gap. The CDR3 spans 14 residues. CDR3 region: CASSLYQGNTEAFF. The CDR3 DNA sequence: TGTGCCAGCAGCTTATACCAGGGAAACACTGAAGCTTTCTTT.

The V and J genes are TRBV27 and TRBJ2-7; 7 nucleotides match TRBD1. J lost 3 bases, V lost 8 bases, and 7 bases had no gene match. Germline lookup yields CDR1 MNHEY and CDR2 SMNVEV (reference sequence). This CDR3 spans 13 amino acids. CDR3 DNA sequence: TGTGCCAGCCGGGACAGAGCCCGCTACGAGCAGTACTTC. This translates into CASRDRARYEQYF.

The chain is built from TRBV15 and TRBJ2-1; TRBD2 aligns across 7 bases. The CDR3 totals 17 residues. The junction had 5 bases not matched to a gene; V was cut back by 0 bases and J by 0 bases. Germline values: CDR1 LNHNV, CDR2 YYDKDF (reference sequence). The CDR3 is CATSREDGRGSYNEQFF. The CDR3 nucleotides are TGTGCCACCAGCAGAGAGGATGGGAGGGGCTCCTACAATGAGCAGTTCTTC.

The chain uses TRBV19 and TRBJ2-7, with 7 positions matching TRBD1. V lost 5 bases, J lost 2 bases, and 9 bases stayed unmatched. This CDR3 comprises 15 residues. CDR1 LNHDA and CDR2 SQIVND come from the germline V gene (reference sequence). The DNA of the CDR3 is TGTGCCAGTAGTGTAGGACAGGAGGTTCCCTACGAGCAGTACTTC. This codes for CASSVGQEVPYEQYF.

This sequence joins TRBV19 and TRBJ2-7, with 7 bases identical to TRBD1. Germline CDR1 and CDR2: LNHDA and SQIVND (reference sequence). There are 13 residues in the CDR3. Trimming at V came to 5 bases and at J to 3 bases, leaving 4 bases not matched to a gene. The CDR3 sequence: CASSRQGVYEQYF. The DNA for the CDR3 is TGTGCCAGTAGTCGGCAGGGGGTCTACGAGCAGTACTTC. Using reference TRBV19 and TRBJ2-7 for the parts outside the CDR3, the full variable domain is DGGITQSPKYLFRKEGQNVTLSCEQNLNHDAMYWYRQDPGQGLRLIYYSQIVNDFQKGDIAEGYSVSREKKESFPLTVTSAQKNPTAFYLCASSRQGVYEQYFGPGTRLTVT.

The V call is TRBV4-3, the J call TRBJ2-7, with D perhaps matching TRBD1 (6 bases). There are 14 residues in the CDR3. Trimming took off 4 bases at V and 2 bases at J, with 12 bases between the two ends. Germline V lookup: CDR1 LGHNA, CDR2 YSLEER. CDR3 region: CASSPYRAAYEQYF. CDR3 nucleotides: TGCGCCAGCAGCCCGTACAGGGCCGCCTACGAGCAGTACTTC.

The chain has TRBV4-2 and TRBJ2-3; 7 nucleotides agree with TRBD2. CDR3 length: 15 amino acids. J lost 8 bases, V lost 1 base, and 9 bases had no gene match. The V gene's germline CDR1 is LGHNA and CDR2 YNFKEQ. The CDR3 sequence is CASSQGGLSSVTQYF. The CDR3 DNA is TGTGCCAGCAGCCAAGGGGGACTAAGTTCGGTTACGCAGTATTTT.

The chain joins TRBV2 to TRBJ1-2; TRBD1 matches at 10 bases. This CDR3 is 15 amino acids long. Trimming took 7 bases from V and 2 from J; bases not matched to a gene: 7. Germline CDR1 is SNHLY and CDR2 is FYNNEI. The CDR3, as DNA: TGTGCCAGCACCCTGACAGGGGGCAGAAACTATGGCTACACCTTC. Translation gives CASTLTGGRNYGYTF. The full variable domain, completed using reference TRBV2 and TRBJ1-2, is EPEVTQTPSHQVTQMGQEVILRCVPISNHLYFYWYRQILGQKVEFLVSFYNNEISEKSEIFDDQFSVERPDGSNFTLKIRSTKLEDSAMYFCASTLTGGRNYGYTFGSGTRLTVV.

The rearrangement uses TRBV5-1 and TRBJ1-5, with D tentatively TRBD1 (5 bases). The CDR3 contains 15 residues. Per germline, CDR1 SGHRS and CDR2 YFSETQ. V was clipped by 5 bases and J by 3 bases, with 15 bases between them. In nucleotides, the CDR3 is TGCGCCAGCAGGGAGGGAGGGGACCTCAATCAGCCCCAGCATTTT. Its translation is CASREGGDLNQPQHF.

This chain uses TRBV7-8 with TRBJ1-2, with a possible D match to TRBD1 (6 bases). Trimming took 1 base from V and 2 from J, leaving 14 bases between them. The V gene's germline CDR1 is SGHVS and CDR2 FQNEAQ. The CDR3 has 16 amino acids. The CDR3 is CASSLVVAGANYGYTF. The CDR3 nucleotides are TGTGCCAGCAGCTTAGTGGTGGCAGGGGCAAACTATGGCTACACCTTC.

This clone is a singleton in its sample. Here the CDR3 DNA reads TGTGCCAGCAGCTTAGGGCCTTTCTCCTACGAGCAGTACTTC. This codes for CASSLGPFSYEQYF. The V gene is TRBV7-2, the J gene TRBJ2-7, with D unclear. Trimming left V 1 base short and J 0 bases short, with 7 bases between. The CDR3 has 14 amino acids. Germline V gives CDR1 SGHTA, CDR2 FQGNSA. The complete variable domain, with remaining parts taken from reference TRBV7-2 and TRBJ2-7, reads GAGVSQSPSNKVTEKGKDVELRCDPISGHTALYWYRQSLGQGLEFLIYFQGNSAPDKSGLPSDRFSAERTGGSVSTLTIQRTQQEDSAVYLCASSLGPFSYEQYFGPGTRLTVT.

This chain joins TRBV4-3 and TRBJ2-7; D is unresolved. Germline CDR1 reads LGHNA; CDR2 reads YSLEER. CDR3 size: 15 residues. V dropped 0 bases and J dropped 2 bases, with 11 bases sitting between them. CDR3 in DNA: TGCGCCAGCAGCCAAGAAGGCCTAGACCCCTACGAGCAGTACTTC. Translation: CASSQEGLDPYEQYF.

The chain is built from TRBV7-3 and TRBJ2-1, with D perhaps TRBD2 (6 bases). Germline loops: CDR1 SGHTA, CDR2 FQGTGA. The V and J ends lost 5 bases and 9 bases respectively, with 20 bases between them. The CDR3 is made up of 15 amino acids. Here the CDR3 reads CASSLRRTGVGEQFF. The DNA of the CDR3 is TGTGCCAGCAGCCTGCGTCGGACGGGAGTCGGTGAGCAGTTCTTC.

CDR3 loop: CAIRETKMRDGEQYF. Here the CDR3 DNA reads TGTGCCATAAGGGAGACTAAAATGCGGGATGGCGAGCAGTACTTC. V usage is TRBV10-3 and J usage is TRBJ2-7; maybe TRBD2 (6 bases). From germline, CDR1 is ENHRY and CDR2 SYGVKD. Trimming pared 9 bases from V and 6 bases from J, leaving 24 bases between. The CDR3 totals 15 residues.

The rearrangement joins TRBV30 to TRBJ2-1; 10 bases map to TRBD1. J lost 7 bases, V lost 4 bases, and 7 bases had no gene match. Looked up from germline, CDR1 is GTSNPN and CDR2 is SVGIG (reference sequence). This CDR3 comprises 14 residues. CDR3 sequence: CAWMIGQGENEQFF. The DNA of the CDR3 is TGTGCCTGGATGATAGGACAGGGGGAAAATGAGCAGTTCTTC. Full variable domain (outside the CDR3, taken from reference TRBV30 and TRBJ2-1): SQTIHQWPATLVQPVGSPLSLECTVEGTSNPNLYWYRQAAGRGLQLLFYSVGIGQISSEVPQNLSASRPQDRQFILSSKKLLLSDSGFYLCAWMIGQGENEQFFGPGTRLTVL.

The chain couples TRBV5-1 to TRBJ2-7, with a tentative D call TRBD1 (5 bases). The V gene lost 5 bases and the J gene lost 0 bases, with 6 bases spanning the gap. Germline lookup yields CDR1 SGHRS and CDR2 YFSETQ. CDR3 length equals 12 residues. The CDR3 is CASRGDSYEQYF. The CDR3 DNA reads TGCGCCAGCAGAGGGGACTCCTACGAGCAGTACTTC.

The chain joins TRBV6-6 to TRBJ2-1, with TRBD1 as a possible D gene (5 bases). Germline V CDR1 and CDR2: MNHNY, SVGAGI (reference sequence). Trimming removed 3 bases from V and 8 bases from J, with 14 bases in between. The CDR3 consists of 14 residues. In DNA, the CDR3 is TGTGCCAGCAGTTATCTTCGACAGAGTGATGAGCAGTTCTTC. It specifies CASSYLRQSDEQFF.

The chain employs TRBV28 and TRBJ2-3; D is perhaps TRBD1 (6 bases). The V end was cut by 6 bases, the J end by 0 bases, with 19 bases between. The germline gives CDR1 MDHEN, CDR2 SYDVKM. The CDR3 loop spans 17 amino acids. The CDR3 coding sequence is TGTGCCAGCAGCCGCGGACAGAGGGTCTTTAGCACAGATACGCAGTATTTT. Residues: CASSRGQRVFSTDTQYF.